This TCR beta chain was sequenced during a study of CD8+ T cells in alopecia areata. Regarding treatment: oral pan-JAK inhibitor, 5-10 mg twice daily. RNA, once extracted, was reverse transcribed into cDNA for use as the sequencing template. The protocol was immunoSEQ multiplex PCR, while the TCRdb copy is restricted to in-frame clones and leaves out a portion. The sample contains under 130,000 clones, around 86% of which appear only once. Germline V gives CDR1 SNHLY, CDR2 FYNNEI. Between the trimmed V and J ends, which lost 11 bases and 0 bases, there was a span of 17 bases. This CDR3 is built from 14 residues. Study outcomes and limitations: Scalp clonality and expanded CD8+ clones among the top 100 fell significantly with tofacitinib.

This clone has a handful of counts. Its antigen is as yet unknown. The specimen was CD8+ T cells sorted from blood, collected at roughly week 30, from a patient treated with tofacitinib. This clonotype originated in a human donor with alopecia areata. V and J are TRBV2 and TRBJ2-7; a weak D match, TRBD2 (6 bases). The CDR3 DNA reads as TGTGCCTCCCATCCGGGACTGAACTCCTACGAGCAGTACTTC. Amino acid sequence: CASHPGLNSYEQYF.